This TCR beta chain was sequenced in a study of blood T cell repertoires in COVID-19. Study as a whole: Acute and convalescent COVID-19 samples came from the United States, Italy and Spain. The analysed material was cDNA or gDNA that came from T cells, B-cell-depleted T cells, or PBMCs.

The CDR3 extends over 17 amino acids. The V gene end was trimmed by 3 bases and the J gene end by 4 bases; junction bases not matched to a gene: 14. Germline loops: CDR1 LGHNA, CDR2 YSLEER. Authors' methods: Reference gene primers were amplified, and this amplification served to estimate nucleated cell counts. The table came from immunoSEQ multiplex PCR; TCRdb's copy has only in-frame clones and leaves some out. V, J and clone size are taken as reported in that table, and D and trimming were inferred from the DNA itself. The sample has about 24,000 clones; roughly nine tenths are singletons. The clonotype originates from a man aged 50 to 59 with active COVID-19. Sequencing was carried out using peripheral blood. V and J are TRBV4-3 and TRBJ2-7; the match to TRBD2 covers 8 bases. This chain's CDR3 is CASSHTASGSEAYEQYF. The CDR3 DNA follows: TGCGCCAGCAGCCATACCGCCAGCGGGAGCGAGGCTTACGAGCAGTACTTC.